This TCR beta chain was documented in a study of blood T cell repertoires in COVID-19. Here immunoSEQ multiplex PCR was the method, and the copy in TCRdb shows in-frame clones only, minus some. The table includes about 70,000 clones, approximately 92% detected once. The sequenced sample consisted of peripheral blood. The sequence was obtained from a man between 45 and 60 years old with acute or convalescent COVID-19.

CDR3 DNA: TGTGCCAGCAGCTTAGGACTAGCGGGTTTCACAGATACGCAGTATTTT. Its protein is CASSLGLAGFTDTQYF. The chain recombines TRBV5-6 with TRBJ2-3; the match to TRBD2 covers 11 bases. The CDR3 is made up of 16 amino acids. V was pared by 2 bases and J by 2 bases, with 4 bases of the junction left unmatched. Germline lookup yields CDR1 SGHDT and CDR2 YYEEEE.